The 29 T cell receptor beta chains below were found in one sample sequenced in a study of patients and donors after allogeneic stem cell transplantation. From the RT-PCR reads, TCRdb called clonotypes with MiXCR, one entry per CDR3 protein. Of roughly 960,000 distinct CDR3 sequences in the sample, about a sixth were seen once. The source material was blood, either unsorted or a sorted T cell fraction (not recorded which). These receptors all come from a human donor who was either an allogeneic HSCT recipient or a stem cell or donor lymphocyte infusion donor (not recorded which). It is not recorded whose cells these are; they may come from a transplant donor.

This clonotype has just a few counts. The rearrangement links TRBV7-3 to TRBJ2-1; 7 positions agree with TRBD2. Germline CDR1 reads SGHTA; CDR2 reads FQGTGA. The junction had 4 bases not matched to a gene; V was cut back by 1 base and J by 4 bases. This CDR3 contains 15 residues. CDR3 bases: TGTGCCAGCAGCTTAAGGCGGGAGCCATACAATGAGCAGTTCTTC. Its protein is CASSLRREPYNEQFF.

This clonotype was observed a few times. The genes are TRBV2 and TRBJ1-1; D ambiguous. The germline V gene has CDR1 SNHLY and CDR2 FYNNEI. The CDR3 is 13 amino acids. Deletions cut 8 bases from V and 7 bases from J, with 17 bases between. CDR3 protein: CASFSVNTVEAFF. The CDR3 nucleotides read TGTGCCAGCTTCAGTGTTAACACTGTTGAAGCTTTCTTT.

About this clonotype itself: A junction boundary mismatches the germline segment, possibly from a read error. The chain recombines TRBV7-2 with TRBJ2-7; no clear D. Germline assignment: CDR1 SGHTA and CDR2 FQGNSA. The CDR3 spans 12 residues. In DNA form, the CDR3 reads TGTGCCAGCAGCTCCCCCACGAAAACAAGCCCCTTC. Translation gives CASSSPTKTSPF.

This sequence joins TRBV20-1 and TRBJ1-5; D unresolved. The V and J ends lost 2 bases and 4 bases respectively, with 12 bases between them. The germline CDR1 and CDR2 sequences are DFQATT and SNEGSKA (reference sequence). The CDR3 spans 14 residues. As DNA, the CDR3 is TGCAGTGCTAGAATGACGGACCATAATCAGCCCCAGCATTTT. Its translation: CSARMTDHNQPQHF.

The chain joins TRBV5-1 to TRBJ2-2; 9 bases align to TRBD2. Trimming cost V 3 bases and J 4 bases; bases outside gene matches: 7. The germline V gene has CDR1 SGHRS and CDR2 YFSETQ. The CDR3 length is 16 residues. The CDR3 loop is CASSWQLAGPTGELFF. DNA for the CDR3: TGCGCCAGCAGCTGGCAACTAGCGGGTCCCACCGGGGAGCTGTTTTTT.

This clonotype was counted a few times. The rearrangement joins TRBV5-1 to TRBJ2-1; D may be TRBD1 (5 bases). V was trimmed by 2 bases and J by 3 bases, leaving 12 bases between them. This CDR3 spans 15 amino acids. Looked up from germline, CDR1 is SGHRS and CDR2 is YFSETQ. CDR3 region: CASSFEGADYNEQFF. In DNA form, the CDR3 reads TGCGCCAGCAGCTTTGAAGGGGCCGACTACAATGAGCAGTTCTTC.

This clonotype was seen a few times. The rearrangement links TRBV18 to TRBJ1-3; the D is unclear. This CDR3 has 17 residues. CDR1 and CDR2 from the germline V gene are KGHSH and LQKENI. V lost 1 base, J lost 0 bases, and 13 bases lay in between. The CDR3 sequence is CASSPQVSQNSGNTIYF. The CDR3 coding sequence is TGTGCCAGCTCACCACAAGTCTCACAGAACTCTGGAAACACCATATATTTT. The full variable domain, its missing parts supplied by reference TRBV18 and TRBJ1-3, is NAGVMQNPRHLVRRRGQEARLRCSPMKGHSHVYWYRQLPEEGLKFMVYLQKENIIDESGMPKERFSAEFPKEGPSILRIQQVVRGDSAAYFCASSPQVSQNSGNTIYFGEGSWLTVV.

This chain joins TRBV28 and TRBJ1-4; D is uncertain. Germline V gives CDR1 MDHEN, CDR2 SYDVKM. With 8 bases removed from V and 4 bases from J, the gap between germline ends came to 8 bases. The CDR3 has 12 amino acids. CDR3 region: CASLARNEKLFF. CDR3 nucleotides: TGTGCCAGCCTGGCTCGTAATGAAAAACTGTTTTTT.

This sequence joins TRBV20-1 and TRBJ2-4, with 11 bases that match TRBD2. This CDR3 region has 18 residues. Germline lookup yields CDR1 DFQATT and CDR2 SNEGSKA (reference sequence). Germline trimming cut 0 bases from V and 1 base from J; bases unmatched to any gene: 8. The CDR3 protein is CSARDPLAGGRAKNIQYF. The CDR3 nucleotides read TGCAGTGCTAGAGATCCCCTAGCGGGAGGAAGGGCCAAAAACATTCAGTACTTC.

V and J are TRBV11-2 and TRBJ2-6; 7 bases are shared with TRBD1. V trimming: 4 bases; J trimming: 0 bases; junction bases outside the gene matches: 12. The CDR3 loop spans 19 amino acids. Germline V gene data show CDR1 as SGHAT and CDR2 as FQNNGV. The CDR3 here is CASSSRDRKTLSGANVLTF. DNA of the CDR3: TGTGCCAGCAGCTCCAGGGACAGAAAGACTCTCTCTGGGGCCAACGTCCTGACTTTC.

J is TRBJ1-5 and V is TRBV12-3 or TRBV12-4, with TRBD1 as a possible D gene (5 bases). The CDR3 totals 14 residues. V lost 6 bases to trimming and J lost 3 bases, with 12 bases between them. In DNA form, the CDR3 reads TGTGCCAGCAGCCTCACCAGGGTCAATCAGCCCCAGCATTTT. It codes for CASSLTRVNQPQHF.

This clonotype turned up a few times. The rearrangement joins TRBV20-1 to TRBJ1-1; 8 positions agree with TRBD1. V shed 6 bases and J 4 bases; nucleotides not matched to a gene: 7. The V gene's germline CDR1 is DFQATT and CDR2 SNEGSKA (reference sequence). The CDR3 totals 13 residues. CDR3 DNA sequence: TGCAGTGCCATGGGACAGGTCATCACTGAAGCTTTCTTT. It is translated as CSAMGQVITEAFF.

This clonotype was picked up a small number of times. The chain employs TRBV7-3 and TRBJ2-1; D not certain. The germline V gene has CDR1 SGHTA and CDR2 FQGTGA. The CDR3 totals 12 residues. V was pared by 5 bases and J by 6 bases, with 8 bases between. CDR3 loop: CASSDQPNEQFF. For the CDR3, the DNA is TGTGCCAGCAGCGACCAACCCAATGAGCAGTTCTTC. Full variable domain (remainder filled in from reference TRBV7-3 and TRBJ2-1): GAGVSQTPSNKVTEKGKYVELRCDPISGHTALYWYRQSLGQGPEFLIYFQGTGAADDSGLPNDRFFAVRPEGSVSTLKIQRTERGDSAVYLCASSDQPNEQFFGPGTRLTVL.

V is TRBV29-1 and J is TRBJ2-5; maybe TRBD2 (5 bases). The CDR3 totals 15 residues. Germline V gene sequence: CDR1 SQVTM, CDR2 ANQGSEA. V was clipped by 2 bases and J by 4 bases, with 17 bases between them. CDR3 protein: CSVEREPGGRETQYF. The CDR3, as DNA: TGCAGCGTTGAAAGGGAGCCCGGAGGTCGAGAGACCCAGTACTTC.

A few counts support this clonotype. The rearrangement uses TRBV15 and TRBJ1-4; tentative D call: TRBD1 (5 bases). The V and J ends lost 5 bases and 3 bases respectively, with 13 bases between them. Germline values: CDR1 LNHNV, CDR2 YYDKDF (reference sequence). The CDR3 consists of 15 residues. Written as DNA, the CDR3 is TGTGCCACCAGCGGAGCGGGGGGAGCTAATGAAAAACTGTTTTTT. This translates into CATSGAGGANEKLFF. The whole variable domain, filled in from reference TRBV15 and TRBJ1-4, reads DAMVIQNPRYQVTQFGKPVTLSCSQTLNHNVMYWYQQKSSQAPKLLFHYYDKDFNNEADTPDNFQSRRPNTSFCFLDIRSPGLGDTAMYLCATSGAGGANEKLFFGSGTQLSVL.

A few counts support this clonotype. This chain joins TRBV27 and TRBJ2-7, with a tentative D call TRBD2 (6 bases). The CDR3 has 14 residues. The germline CDR1 and CDR2 sequences are MNHEY and SMNVEV (reference sequence). V lost 7 bases, J lost 5 bases, and 18 bases lay in between. The CDR3 sequence is CASNPGGVLHEQYF. CDR3 DNA sequence: TGTGCCAGCAATCCGGGCGGGGTTCTTCACGAGCAGTACTTC.

The genes are TRBV2 and TRBJ2-1; the match to TRBD1 covers 11 bases. V lost 8 bases and J lost 8; bases outside the gene matches: 11. CDR3 length equals 15 residues. Germline CDR1 reads SNHLY; CDR2 reads FYNNEI. The CDR3: CASVLPGQGDHEQFF. As DNA, the CDR3 is TGTGCCAGCGTCCTTCCGGGACAGGGGGACCATGAGCAGTTCTTC.

The rearrangement uses TRBV2 and TRBJ2-1, with 12 positions matching TRBD2. This CDR3 is 16 amino acids long. V lost 7 bases, J lost 7 bases, and 11 bases stayed unmatched. The germline CDR1 and CDR2 sequences are SNHLY and FYNNEI. Written as DNA, the CDR3 is TGTGCCAGCAACCTAAGGACTAGCGGGAACAGGAATGAGCAGTTCTTC. As protein: CASNLRTSGNRNEQFF.

The chain joins TRBV6-1 to TRBJ1-3; possible D gene TRBD1, 6 bases. CDR1 and CDR2 (germline): MNHNS, SASEGT. This CDR3 comprises 12 residues. V was clipped by 10 bases and J by 4 bases, with 11 bases between them. In DNA, the CDR3 is TGTGCCATAGGACAGTCCGGAAACACCATATATTTT. It translates to CAIGQSGNTIYF.

This clonotype was counted a few times. V and J are TRBV29-1 and TRBJ2-1; D is ambiguous. Germline V lookup: CDR1 SQVTM, CDR2 ANQGSEA. This CDR3 region has 11 residues. The V and J ends lost 7 bases and 8 bases respectively, with 12 bases between them. CDR3 nucleotides: TGCAGCGGGCGTAAGGTCGATGAGCAGTTCTTC. This codes for CSGRKVDEQFF.

The chain is built from TRBV3-1 and TRBJ2-1, with 11 bases lining up with TRBD2. This CDR3 contains 16 residues. The ends lost 3 bases at V and 5 bases at J; junction bases unmatched: 6. Germline V gene lookup returns CDR1 LGHDT and CDR2 YNNKEL (reference sequence). Here the CDR3 DNA reads TGTGCCAGCAGCCATTTTGGGACTAGCGGTAACAATGAGCAGTTCTTC. This codes for CASSHFGTSGNNEQFF.

J is TRBJ2-6 and V is TRBV6-5, with a weak D call TRBD1 (5 bases). Trimming removed 0 bases at V and 0 bases at J, with 12 bases between. The CDR3 covers 18 residues. Germline V gives CDR1 MNHEY, CDR2 SVGAGI. The CDR3 protein is CASSYSRRVLSGANVLTF. The CDR3 DNA reads as TGTGCCAGCAGTTACTCGCGCAGGGTCCTCTCTGGGGCCAACGTCCTGACTTTC.

There are a few counts of this clonotype. The V call is TRBV5-6, the J call TRBJ2-7; D is perhaps TRBD1 or TRBD2 (5 bases each). The CDR3 sequence is 14 residues long. In germline, CDR1 is SGHDT, CDR2 YYEEEE. V was pared by 1 base and J by 6 bases, with 14 bases between. In DNA form, the CDR3 reads TGTGCCAGCAGCTTGATCCTAGCTGGGGGCGAGCAGTACTTC. This encodes CASSLILAGGEQYF.

This clonotype was seen at least ten times. The genes are TRBV6-9 and TRBJ2-1; 10 bases map to TRBD1. The V and J ends lost 7 bases and 6 bases, in that order; junction bases with no gene match: 9. Germline assignment: CDR1 MNHGY and CDR2 SVAAGI. This CDR3 has 15 residues. CDR3 loop: CASILGTGEFNEQFF. The CDR3 DNA is TGTGCCAGCATACTAGGGACAGGGGAGTTCAATGAGCAGTTCTTC.

This clonotype was seen a few times. The rearrangement links TRBV30 to TRBJ2-1; 8 bases are shared with TRBD2. Germline CDR1 reads GTSNPN; CDR2 reads SVGIG (reference sequence). The CDR3 contains 16 residues. Germline trimming cut 0 bases from V and 0 bases from J; bases unmatched to any gene: 4. The CDR3 here is CAWSVLGRGSYNEQFF. The CDR3, as DNA: TGTGCCTGGAGTGTACTCGGGAGGGGCTCCTACAATGAGCAGTTCTTC.

This clonotype was counted between two and nine times. The chain links TRBV15 to TRBJ1-1, with D perhaps matching TRBD1 (6 bases). The V gene's germline CDR1 is LNHNV and CDR2 YYDKDF (reference sequence). Trimming stripped 5 bases from V and 2 bases from J, with 15 bases between. The CDR3 totals 15 residues. The CDR3 DNA sequence: TGTGCCACCAGCGGAACAGGGTCAGGAAACACTGAAGCTTTCTTT. It encodes CATSGTGSGNTEAFF.

CDR3 loop: CASTLRSTYEQYF. CDR3 DNA sequence: TGTGCCAGCACCCTACGGTCCACCTACGAGCAGTACTTC. The V and J genes are TRBV2 and TRBJ2-7; D not certain. The CDR3 sequence is 13 residues long. Germline CDR1 reads SNHLY; CDR2 reads FYNNEI. V was clipped by 7 bases and J by 2 bases, with 12 bases between them.

This clonotype was seen a few times. This sequence joins TRBV7-2 and TRBJ1-4; D is uncertain. The CDR3 sequence is 15 residues long. V dropped 0 bases and J dropped 8 bases, with 13 bases sitting between them. The germline CDR1 and CDR2 sequences are SGHTA and FQGNSA. Here the CDR3 DNA reads TGTGCCAGCAGCTTAGCGCCCCTCTGGGAAGAAAAACTGTTTTTT. Amino acid sequence: CASSLAPLWEEKLFF.

This clonotype was picked up a small number of times. This chain links TRBV20-1 with TRBJ2-3; D remains ambiguous. This CDR3 spans 10 amino acids. V was shortened by 6 bases and J by 5 bases, with 6 bases between the two germline ends. Germline CDR1 and CDR2: DFQATT and SNEGSKA (reference sequence). CDR3 DNA sequence: TGCAGTGCCTTCGAAGATACGCAGTATTTT. As protein: CSAFEDTQYF.